Listed here is a single T cell receptor (beta chain). V shed 5 bases, J shed 4 bases, and the junction held 24 bases outside the gene matches. The CDR3 length is 21 residues. The germline CDR1 and CDR2 sequences are SGHVS and FNYEAQ. Profiling relied on immunoSEQ multiplex PCR, and the TCRdb table lists in-frame clones only, not all of them. This sample has some 140,000 clones, with less than 85% found just once. This specimen belongs to a study of blood T cell repertoires in COVID-19. At the level of the study: PBMCs, B-cell-depleted T cells, or T cells provided the cDNA or gDNA that made up the material.

J is TRBJ2-2 and V is TRBV7-6, with TRBD1 matching over 8 bases. The source material was peripheral blood. The source of this sequence is an elderly woman with acute or convalescent COVID-19. For the CDR3, the DNA is TGTGCCAGCAGCGCACACCCCAAGCAGGACAGGGTTATACCACTCACCGGGGAGCTGTTTTTT. Residues: CASSAHPKQDRVIPLTGELFF.